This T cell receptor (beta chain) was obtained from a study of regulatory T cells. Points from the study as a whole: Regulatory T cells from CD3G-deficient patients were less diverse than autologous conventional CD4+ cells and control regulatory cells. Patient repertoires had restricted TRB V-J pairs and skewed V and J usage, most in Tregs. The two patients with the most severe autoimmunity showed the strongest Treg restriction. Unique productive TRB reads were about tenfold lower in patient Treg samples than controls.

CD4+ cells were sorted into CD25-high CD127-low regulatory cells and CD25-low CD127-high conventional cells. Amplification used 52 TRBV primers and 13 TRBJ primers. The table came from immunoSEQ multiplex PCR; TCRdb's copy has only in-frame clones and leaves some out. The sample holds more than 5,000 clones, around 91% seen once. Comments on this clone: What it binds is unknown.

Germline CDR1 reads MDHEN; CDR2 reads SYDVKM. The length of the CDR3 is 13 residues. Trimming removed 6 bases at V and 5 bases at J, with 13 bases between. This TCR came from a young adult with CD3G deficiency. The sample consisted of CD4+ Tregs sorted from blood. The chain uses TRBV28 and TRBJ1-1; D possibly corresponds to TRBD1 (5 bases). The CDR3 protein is CASSSGGRTEAFF. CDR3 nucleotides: TGTGCCAGCAGCTCTGGGGGTAGGACTGAAGCTTTCTTT.